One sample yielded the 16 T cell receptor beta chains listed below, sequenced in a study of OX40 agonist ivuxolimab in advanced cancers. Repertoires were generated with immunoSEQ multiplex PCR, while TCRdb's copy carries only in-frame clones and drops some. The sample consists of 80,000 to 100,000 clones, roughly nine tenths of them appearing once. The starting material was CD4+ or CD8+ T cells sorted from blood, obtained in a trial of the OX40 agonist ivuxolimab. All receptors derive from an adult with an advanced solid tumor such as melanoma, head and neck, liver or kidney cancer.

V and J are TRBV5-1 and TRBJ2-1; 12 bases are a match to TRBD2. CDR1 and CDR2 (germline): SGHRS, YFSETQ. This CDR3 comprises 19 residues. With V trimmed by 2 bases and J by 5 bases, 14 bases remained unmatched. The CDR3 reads CASSFPLAGGTLVHNEQFF. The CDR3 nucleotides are TGCGCCAGCAGCTTCCCACTAGCGGGGGGTACCTTAGTACACAATGAGCAGTTCTTC.

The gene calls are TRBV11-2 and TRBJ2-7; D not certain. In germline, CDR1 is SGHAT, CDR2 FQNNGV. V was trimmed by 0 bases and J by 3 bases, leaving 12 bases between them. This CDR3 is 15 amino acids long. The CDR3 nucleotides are TGTGCCAGCAGCTTAGATCTCGGCAGCTTCTACGAGCAGTACTTC. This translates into CASSLDLGSFYEQYF.

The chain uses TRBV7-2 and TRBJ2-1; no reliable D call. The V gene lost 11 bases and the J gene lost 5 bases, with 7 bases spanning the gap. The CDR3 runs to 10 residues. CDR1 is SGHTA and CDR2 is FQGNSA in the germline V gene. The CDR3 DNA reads TGTGCCGTTACCGACAATGAGCAGTTCTTC. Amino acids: CAVTDNEQFF. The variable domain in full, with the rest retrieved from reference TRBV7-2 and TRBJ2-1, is GAGVSQSPSNKVTEKGKDVELRCDPISGHTALYWYRQSLGQGLEFLIYFQGNSAPDKSGLPSDRFSAERTGGSVSTLTIQRTQQEDSAVYLCAVTDNEQFFGPGTRLTVL.

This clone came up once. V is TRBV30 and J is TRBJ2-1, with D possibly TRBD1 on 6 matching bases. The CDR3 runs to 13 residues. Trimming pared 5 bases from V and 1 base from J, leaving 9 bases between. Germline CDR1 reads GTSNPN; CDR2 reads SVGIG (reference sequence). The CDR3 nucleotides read TGTGCCTGGGGCAGGGGTTCCTACAATGAGCAGTTCTTC. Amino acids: CAWGRGSYNEQFF.

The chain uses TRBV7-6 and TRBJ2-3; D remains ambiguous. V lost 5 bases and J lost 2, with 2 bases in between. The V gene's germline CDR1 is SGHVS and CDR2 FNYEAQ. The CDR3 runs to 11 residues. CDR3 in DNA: TGTGCCAGCAGCCTCACAGATACGCAGTATTTT. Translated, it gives CASSLTDTQYF.

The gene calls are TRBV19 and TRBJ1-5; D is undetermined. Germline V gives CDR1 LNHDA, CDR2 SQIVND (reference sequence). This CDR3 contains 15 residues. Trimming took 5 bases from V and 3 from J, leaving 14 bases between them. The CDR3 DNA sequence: TGTGCCAGTAGTTCCCATGGGGTTAACAATCAGCCCCAGCATTTT. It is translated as CASSSHGVNNQPQHF.

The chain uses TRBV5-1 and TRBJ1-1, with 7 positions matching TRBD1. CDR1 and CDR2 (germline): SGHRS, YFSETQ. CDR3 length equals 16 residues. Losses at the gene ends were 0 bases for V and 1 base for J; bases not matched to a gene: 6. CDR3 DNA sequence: TGCGCCAGCAGCTTGGTCCCTTACAGGGGGAACACTGAAGCTTTCTTT. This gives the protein CASSLVPYRGNTEAFF.

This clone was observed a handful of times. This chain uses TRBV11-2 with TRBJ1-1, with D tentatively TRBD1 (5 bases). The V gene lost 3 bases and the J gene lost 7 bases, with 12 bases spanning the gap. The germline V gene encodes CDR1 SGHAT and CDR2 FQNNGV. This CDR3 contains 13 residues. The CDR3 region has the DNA TGTGCCAGCAGCTTCTCAGGGAGGGGTGAAGCTTTCTTT. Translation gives CASSFSGRGEAFF.

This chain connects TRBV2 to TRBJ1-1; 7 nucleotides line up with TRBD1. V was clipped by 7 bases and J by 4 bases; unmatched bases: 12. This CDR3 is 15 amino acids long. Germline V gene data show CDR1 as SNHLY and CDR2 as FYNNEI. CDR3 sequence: CASTPGQKRGTEAFF. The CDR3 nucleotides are TGTGCCAGCACCCCGGGACAGAAAAGGGGCACTGAAGCTTTCTTT.

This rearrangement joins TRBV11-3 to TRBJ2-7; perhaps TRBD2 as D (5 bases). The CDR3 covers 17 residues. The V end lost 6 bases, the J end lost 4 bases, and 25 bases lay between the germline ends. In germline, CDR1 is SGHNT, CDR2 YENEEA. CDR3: CASSPGPGRGPVYEQYF. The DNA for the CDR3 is TGTGCCAGCAGTCCGGGCCCGGGCCGAGGGCCCGTTTACGAGCAGTACTTC.

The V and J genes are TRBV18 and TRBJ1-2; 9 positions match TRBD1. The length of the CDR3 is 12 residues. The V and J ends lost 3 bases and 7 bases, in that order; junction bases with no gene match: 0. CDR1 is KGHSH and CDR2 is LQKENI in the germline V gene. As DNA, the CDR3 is TGTGCCAGCTCACCGGACAGGGGTGGCTACACCTTC. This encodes CASSPDRGGYTF.

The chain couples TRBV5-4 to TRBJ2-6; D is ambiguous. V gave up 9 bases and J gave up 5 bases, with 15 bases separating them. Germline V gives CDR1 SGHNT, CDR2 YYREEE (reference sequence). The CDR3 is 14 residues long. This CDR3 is CATHLTPRANVLTF. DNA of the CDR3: TGTGCCACTCATCTGACCCCCCGGGCCAACGTCCTGACTTTC.

CDR3 residues: CASSRTSSGETQYF. CDR3 nucleotides: TGTGCCAGCTCACGGACTTCCTCGGGGGAGACCCAGTACTTC. The chain uses TRBV18 and TRBJ2-5; weak D call: TRBD2 (5 bases). Germline loops: CDR1 KGHSH, CDR2 LQKENI. The CDR3 extends over 14 amino acids. The V and J ends lost 4 bases and 5 bases respectively, with 14 bases between them.

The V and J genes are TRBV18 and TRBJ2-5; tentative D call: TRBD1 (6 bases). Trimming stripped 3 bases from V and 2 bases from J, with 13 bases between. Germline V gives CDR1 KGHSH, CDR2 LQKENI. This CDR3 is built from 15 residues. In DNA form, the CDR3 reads TGTGCCAGCTCACCCTTCACAGGGCTTCAAGAGACCCAGTACTTC. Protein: CASSPFTGLQETQYF.

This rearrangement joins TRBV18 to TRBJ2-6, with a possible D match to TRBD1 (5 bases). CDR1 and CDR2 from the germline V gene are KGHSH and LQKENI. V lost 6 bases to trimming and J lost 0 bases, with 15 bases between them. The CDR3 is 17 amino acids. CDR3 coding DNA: TGTGCCAGCTCCAGCCGAAACAGGAACTCTGGGGCCAACGTCCTGACTTTC. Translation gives CASSSRNRNSGANVLTF.

CDR3 sequence reads: CASSPQNLGLYGYTF. Written as DNA, the CDR3 is TGCGCCAGCAGCCCCCAGAACCTAGGGCTCTATGGCTACACCTTC. The chain employs TRBV4-1 and TRBJ1-2, with unresolved D. Looked up from germline, CDR1 is MGHRA and CDR2 is YSYEKL. The CDR3 consists of 15 residues. V lost 4 bases and J lost 4, with 16 bases in between.